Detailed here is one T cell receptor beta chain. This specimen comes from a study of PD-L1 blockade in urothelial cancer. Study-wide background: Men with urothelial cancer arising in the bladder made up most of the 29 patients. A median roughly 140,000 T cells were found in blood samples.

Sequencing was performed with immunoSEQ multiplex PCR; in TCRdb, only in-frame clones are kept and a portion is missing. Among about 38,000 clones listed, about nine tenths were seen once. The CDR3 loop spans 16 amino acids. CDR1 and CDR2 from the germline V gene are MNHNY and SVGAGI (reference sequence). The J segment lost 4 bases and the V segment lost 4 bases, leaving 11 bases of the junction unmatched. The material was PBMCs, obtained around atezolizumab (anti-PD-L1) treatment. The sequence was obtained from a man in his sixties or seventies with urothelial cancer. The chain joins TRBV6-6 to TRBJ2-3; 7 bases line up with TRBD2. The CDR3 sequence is CASSWGEGLRPDTQYF. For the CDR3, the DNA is TGTGCCAGCAGTTGGGGTGAGGGACTAAGACCAGATACGCAGTATTTT.